Sequencing of this T cell receptor beta chain was carried out in a study of cytomegalovirus exposure and HLA in healthy donors. Study context: An early data release held 79 million or so unique TCRs from HLA-typed donors. Out of 398 genotyped donors, less than 85% belonged to the Caucasian-associated ancestry cluster. Study findings and constraints: A later analysis showed TCR association rates differing by HLA locus, peaking at DRB1 and lowest at HLA-C. A later analysis found that most CMV-associated TCR beta chains appeared HLA-restricted.

The primer mix had 60 Vbeta and 13 Jbeta primers. The data were produced by immunoSEQ multiplex PCR, yet TCRdb's version contains in-frame clones alone and is incomplete. This table has about 94,000 clones, around 69% appearing once. About this clone itself: Its antigen is still unknown.

This clonotype was obtained from a man younger than 45 in good health and CMV-seronegative. Input material: PBMCs.

CDR3 amino acids: CASSPHRDRGYEQYF. The CDR3 DNA is TGTGCCAGCAGCCCCCATCGGGACAGGGGCTACGAGCAGTACTTC. This chain connects TRBV7-9 to TRBJ2-5; TRBD1 matches at 10 bases. The DNA end is a closer match to TRBJ2-7, so the J assignment may be wrong. Germline V lookup: CDR1 SEHNR, CDR2 FQNEAQ (reference sequence). This CDR3 is built from 15 residues.